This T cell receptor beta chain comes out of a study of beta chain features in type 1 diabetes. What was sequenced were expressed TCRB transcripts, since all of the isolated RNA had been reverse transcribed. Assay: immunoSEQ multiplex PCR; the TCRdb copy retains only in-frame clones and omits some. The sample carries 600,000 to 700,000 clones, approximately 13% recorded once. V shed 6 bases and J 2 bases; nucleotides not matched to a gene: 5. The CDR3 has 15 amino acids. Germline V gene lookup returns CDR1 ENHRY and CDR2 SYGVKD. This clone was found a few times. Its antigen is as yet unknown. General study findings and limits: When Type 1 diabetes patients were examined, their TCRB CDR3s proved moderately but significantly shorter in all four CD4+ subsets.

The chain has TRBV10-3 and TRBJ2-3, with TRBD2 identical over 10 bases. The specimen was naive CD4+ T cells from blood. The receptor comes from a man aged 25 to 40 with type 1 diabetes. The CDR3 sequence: CAIRGLAGATDTQYF. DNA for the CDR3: TGTGCCATCAGGGGGCTAGCGGGGGCCACAGATACGCAGTATTTT.